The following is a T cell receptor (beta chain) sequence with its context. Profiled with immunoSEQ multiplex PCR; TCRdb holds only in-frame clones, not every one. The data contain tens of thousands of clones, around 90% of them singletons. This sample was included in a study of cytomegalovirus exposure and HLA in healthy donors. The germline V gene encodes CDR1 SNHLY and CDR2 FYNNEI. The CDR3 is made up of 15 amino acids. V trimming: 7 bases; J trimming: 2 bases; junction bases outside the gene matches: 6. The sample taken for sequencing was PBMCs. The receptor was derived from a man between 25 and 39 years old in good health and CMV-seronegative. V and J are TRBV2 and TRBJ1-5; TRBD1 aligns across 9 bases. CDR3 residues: CASNRGDRGNQPQHF. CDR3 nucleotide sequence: TGTGCCAGCAATAGAGGGGACAGGGGCAATCAGCCCCAGCATTTT.